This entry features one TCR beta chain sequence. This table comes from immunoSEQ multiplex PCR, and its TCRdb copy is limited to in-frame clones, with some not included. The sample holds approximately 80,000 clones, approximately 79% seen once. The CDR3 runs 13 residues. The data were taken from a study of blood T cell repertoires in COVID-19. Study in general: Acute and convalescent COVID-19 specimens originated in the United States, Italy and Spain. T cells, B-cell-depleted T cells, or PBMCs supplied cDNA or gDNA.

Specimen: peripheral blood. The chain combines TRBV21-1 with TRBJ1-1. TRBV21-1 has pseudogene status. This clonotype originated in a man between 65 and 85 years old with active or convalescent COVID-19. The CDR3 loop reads CASSNGGGTEAFF. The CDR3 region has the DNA TGTGCCAGCAGCAATGGGGGAGGCACTGAAGCTTTCTTT.